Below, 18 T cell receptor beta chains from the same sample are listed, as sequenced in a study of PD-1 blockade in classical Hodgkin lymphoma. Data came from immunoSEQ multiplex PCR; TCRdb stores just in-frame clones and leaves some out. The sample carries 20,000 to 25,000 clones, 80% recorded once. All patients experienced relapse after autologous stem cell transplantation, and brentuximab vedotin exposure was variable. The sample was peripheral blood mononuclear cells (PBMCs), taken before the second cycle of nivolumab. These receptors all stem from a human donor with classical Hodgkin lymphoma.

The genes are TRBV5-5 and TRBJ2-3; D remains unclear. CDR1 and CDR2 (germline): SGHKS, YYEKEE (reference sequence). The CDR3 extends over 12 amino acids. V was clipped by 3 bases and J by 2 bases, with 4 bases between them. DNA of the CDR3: TGTGCCAGCAGCTCTGTCACAGATACGCAGTATTTT. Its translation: CASSSVTDTQYF.

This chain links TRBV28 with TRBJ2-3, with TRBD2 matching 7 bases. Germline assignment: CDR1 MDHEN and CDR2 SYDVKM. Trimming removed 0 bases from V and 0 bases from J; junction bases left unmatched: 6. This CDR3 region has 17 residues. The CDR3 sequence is CASSLWGRGRSTDTQYF. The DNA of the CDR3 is TGTGCCAGCAGTTTATGGGGGAGGGGCCGGAGCACAGATACGCAGTATTTT.

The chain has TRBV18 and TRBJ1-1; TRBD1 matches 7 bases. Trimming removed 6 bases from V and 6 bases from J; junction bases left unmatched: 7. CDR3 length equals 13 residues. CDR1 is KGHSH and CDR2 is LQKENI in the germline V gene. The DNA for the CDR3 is TGTGCCAGCTCCCTATACAGGGGACCTGAAGCTTTCTTT. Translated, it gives CASSLYRGPEAFF.

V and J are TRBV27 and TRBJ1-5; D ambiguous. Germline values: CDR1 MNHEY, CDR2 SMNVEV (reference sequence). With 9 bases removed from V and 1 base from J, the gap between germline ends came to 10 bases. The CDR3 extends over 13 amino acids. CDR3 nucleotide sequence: TGTGCCAGGAAACAAACGAGCAATCAGCCCCAGCATTTT. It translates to CARKQTSNQPQHF.

The CDR3: CASSWDGYEQYF. For the CDR3, the DNA is TGTGCCAGCAGCTGGGACGGCTACGAGCAGTACTTC. V and J are TRBV6-5 and TRBJ2-7; D possibly matches TRBD1 or TRBD2 (5 bases each). Germline lookup yields CDR1 MNHEY and CDR2 SVGAGI. The CDR3 covers 12 residues. V shed 6 bases and J shed 3 bases, with 9 bases lying between them.

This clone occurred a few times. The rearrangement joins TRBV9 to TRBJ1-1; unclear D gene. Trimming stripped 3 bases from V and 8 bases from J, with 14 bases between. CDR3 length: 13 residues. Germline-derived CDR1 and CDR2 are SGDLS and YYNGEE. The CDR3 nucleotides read TGTGCCAGCAGCGGTGGGCCCCGAAGAGAAGCTTTCTTT. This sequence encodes CASSGGPRREAFF.

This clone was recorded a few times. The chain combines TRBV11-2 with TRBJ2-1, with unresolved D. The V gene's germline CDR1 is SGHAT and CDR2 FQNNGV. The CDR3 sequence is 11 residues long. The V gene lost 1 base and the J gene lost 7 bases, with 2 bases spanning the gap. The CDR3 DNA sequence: TGTGCCAGCAGCTTAGCGAATGAGCAGTTCTTC. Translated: CASSLANEQFF.

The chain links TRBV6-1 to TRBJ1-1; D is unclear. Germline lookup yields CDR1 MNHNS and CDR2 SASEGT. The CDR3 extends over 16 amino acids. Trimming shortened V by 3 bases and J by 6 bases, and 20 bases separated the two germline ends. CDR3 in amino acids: CASSDWAANLRSEAFF. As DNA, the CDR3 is TGTGCCAGCAGTGATTGGGCAGCCAACCTCCGATCTGAAGCTTTCTTT.

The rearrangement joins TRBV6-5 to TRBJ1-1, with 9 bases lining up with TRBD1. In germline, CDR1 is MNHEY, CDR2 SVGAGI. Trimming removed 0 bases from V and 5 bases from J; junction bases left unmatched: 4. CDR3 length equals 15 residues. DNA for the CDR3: TGTGCCAGCAGTTACTCGCAGACAGGGGGAACTGAAGCTTTCTTT. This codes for CASSYSQTGGTEAFF.

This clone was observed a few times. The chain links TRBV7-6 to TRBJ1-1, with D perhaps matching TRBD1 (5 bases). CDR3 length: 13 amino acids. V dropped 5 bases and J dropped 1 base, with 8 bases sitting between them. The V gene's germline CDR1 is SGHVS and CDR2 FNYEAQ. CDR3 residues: CASSLQENTEAFF. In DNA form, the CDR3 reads TGTGCCAGCAGCCTACAGGAGAACACTGAAGCTTTCTTT.

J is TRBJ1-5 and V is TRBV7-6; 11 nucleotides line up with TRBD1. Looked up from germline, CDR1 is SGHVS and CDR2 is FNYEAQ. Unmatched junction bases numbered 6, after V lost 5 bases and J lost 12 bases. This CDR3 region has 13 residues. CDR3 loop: CASSLGQGGLQHF. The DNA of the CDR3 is TGTGCCAGCAGCCTGGGACAGGGGGGGCTCCAGCATTTT.

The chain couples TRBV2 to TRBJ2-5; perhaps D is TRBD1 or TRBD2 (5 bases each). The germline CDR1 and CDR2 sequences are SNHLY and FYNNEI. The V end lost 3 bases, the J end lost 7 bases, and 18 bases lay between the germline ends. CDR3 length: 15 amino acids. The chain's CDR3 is CASSDFAGGAWTQYF. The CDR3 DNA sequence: TGTGCCAGCAGTGATTTTGCGGGTGGGGCTTGGACCCAGTACTTC.

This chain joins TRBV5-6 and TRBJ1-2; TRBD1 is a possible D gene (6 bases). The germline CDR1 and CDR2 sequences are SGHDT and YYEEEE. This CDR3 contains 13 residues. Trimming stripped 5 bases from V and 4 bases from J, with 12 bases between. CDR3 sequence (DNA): TGTGCCAGCAGTTCTCAGGGGCCCTATGGCTACACCTTC. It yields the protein CASSSQGPYGYTF.

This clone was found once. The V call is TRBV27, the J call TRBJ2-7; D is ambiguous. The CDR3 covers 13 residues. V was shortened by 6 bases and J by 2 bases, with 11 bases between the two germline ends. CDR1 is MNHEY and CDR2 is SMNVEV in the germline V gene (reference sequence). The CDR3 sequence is CASSRGATYEQYF. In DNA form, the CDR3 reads TGTGCCAGCAGCCGTGGAGCCACCTACGAGCAGTACTTC.

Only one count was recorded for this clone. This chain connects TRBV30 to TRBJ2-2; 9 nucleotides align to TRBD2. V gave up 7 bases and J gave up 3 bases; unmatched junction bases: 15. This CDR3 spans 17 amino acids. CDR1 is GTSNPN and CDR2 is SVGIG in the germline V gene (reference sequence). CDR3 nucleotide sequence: TGTGCCTCAAGGAGGTTTGGGCGGGGGGGCGACACCGGGGAGCTGTTTTTT. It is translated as CASRRFGRGGDTGELFF. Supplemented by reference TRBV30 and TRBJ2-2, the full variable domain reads SQTIHQWPATLVQPVGSPLSLECTVEGTSNPNLYWYRQAAGRGLQLLFYSVGIGQISSEVPQNLSASRPQDRQFILSSKKLLLSDSGFYLCASRRFGRGGDTGELFFGEGSRLTVL.

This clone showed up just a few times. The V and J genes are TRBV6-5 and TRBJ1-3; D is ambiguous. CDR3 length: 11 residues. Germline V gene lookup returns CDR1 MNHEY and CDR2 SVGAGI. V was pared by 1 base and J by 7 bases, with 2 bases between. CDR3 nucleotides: TGTGCCAGCAGTTACTTGAACACCATATATTTT. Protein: CASSYLNTIYF.

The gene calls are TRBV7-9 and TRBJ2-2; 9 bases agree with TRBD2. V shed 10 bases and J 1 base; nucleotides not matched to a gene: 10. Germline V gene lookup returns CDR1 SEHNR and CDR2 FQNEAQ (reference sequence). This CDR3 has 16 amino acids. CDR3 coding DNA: TGTGCCATACCCCCCCGGACTAGCGAGAACACCGGGGAGCTGTTTTTT. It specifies CAIPPRTSENTGELFF.

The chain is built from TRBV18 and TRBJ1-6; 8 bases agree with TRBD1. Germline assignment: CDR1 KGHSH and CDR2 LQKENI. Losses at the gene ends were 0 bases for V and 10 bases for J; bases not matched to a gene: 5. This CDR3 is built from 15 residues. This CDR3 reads CASSPPQGVGSPLHF. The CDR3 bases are TGTGCCAGCTCACCACCACAGGGGGTTGGGTCACCCCTCCACTTT.